Each of the 26 T cell receptor beta chains below was sequenced from the same sample in a study of T-cell memory formation after mild COVID-19. TCRdb reprocessed the 5' RACE reads with MiXCR, giving one entry per CDR3 protein. The table has a few hundred thousand distinct CDR3 sequences, under 20% seen once. Sequencing was performed on PBMCs or a T cell subset sorted from them (not recorded which). The source is a man younger than 35 who had mild COVID-19 (a few samples of this study predate the infection). Cell type and time point are not known.

The chain has TRBV27 and TRBJ1-2, with 7 bases fitting TRBD1. The V segment lost 6 bases and the J segment 1 base; nucleotides outside the gene matches: 8. This CDR3 contains 15 residues. Germline lookup yields CDR1 MNHEY and CDR2 SMNVEV (reference sequence). This chain's CDR3 is CASSRQGGSNYGYTF. The CDR3 DNA reads TGTGCCAGCAGCCGACAGGGTGGGAGTAACTATGGCTACACCTTC.

In this sample, this clonotype turned up a few times. The rearrangement links TRBV10-2 to TRBJ2-3; possibly TRBD1 or TRBD2 for D (6 bases each). The germline V and J ends were trimmed by 2 bases and 2 bases, with 20 bases remaining between them. Germline values: CDR1 WSHSY, CDR2 SAAADI. The CDR3 is 18 amino acids. The CDR3 spells CASSELSRPSGATDTQYF. Here the CDR3 DNA reads TGCGCCAGCAGTGAGCTATCGAGGCCATCGGGGGCCACAGATACGCAGTATTTT.

The chain carries TRBV5-5 and TRBJ2-3, with a tentative D call TRBD1 (6 bases). Between the trimmed V and J ends, which lost 1 base and 2 bases, there was a span of 14 bases. Germline CDR1 is SGHKS and CDR2 is YYEKEE (reference sequence). The CDR3 consists of 16 residues. In DNA, the CDR3 is TGTGCCAGCAGCTTGAAACTGACAGGTCACACAGATACGCAGTATTTT. This codes for CASSLKLTGHTDTQYF.

The chain combines TRBV4-1 with TRBJ2-3; 13 bases agree with TRBD2. With 3 bases clipped from V and 6 bases from J, the junction kept 6 bases outside the gene matches. Germline V gives CDR1 MGHRA, CDR2 YSYEKL. This CDR3 has 16 amino acids. CDR3 in DNA: TGCGCCAGCAGCCAGACTAGCGGGGGGACTTTCGATACGCAGTATTTT. It codes for CASSQTSGGTFDTQYF.

CDR3 DNA sequence: TGTGCCAGCAGCGCAAGGGGTACCGGGGCCAAAAACATTCAGTACTTC. Its translation is CASSARGTGAKNIQYF. This rearrangement joins TRBV9 to TRBJ2-4; possible D gene TRBD1, 5 bases. The ends were cut back, 3 bases at V and 1 base at J, with 14 bases in the middle. The CDR3 spans 16 residues. Germline loops: CDR1 SGDLS, CDR2 YYNGEE. Looking up the rest from reference TRBV9 and TRBJ2-4 gives the full variable domain: DSGVTQTPKHLITATGQRVTLRCSPRSGDLSVYWYQQSLDQGLQFLIQYYNGEERAKGNILERFSAQQFPDLHSELNLSSLELGDSALYFCASSARGTGAKNIQYFGAGTRLSVL.

V gene TRBV21-1 combines with J gene TRBJ1-4; the listed D gene, TRBD1, was not tested against the DNA. TRBV21-1 is termed a pseudogene. The CDR3 consists of 15 residues. The CDR3 region is CASSKRQGSLEKLFF. The CDR3 region has the DNA TGTGCCAGCAGCAAACGACAGGGAAGTTTGGAAAAACTGTTTTTT.

The V gene is TRBV5-1, the J gene TRBJ2-5; TRBD2 might be the D (6 bases). This CDR3 has 14 residues. From germline, CDR1 is SGHRS and CDR2 YFSETQ. Between the trimmed V and J ends, which lost 4 bases and 5 bases, there was a span of 15 bases. The CDR3 DNA reads as TGCGCCAGCAGCCCCGGGGGTTCCGAGGAGACCCAGTACTTC. It yields the protein CASSPGGSEETQYF.

This chain connects TRBV27 to TRBJ2-7; D gene unclear. The CDR3 extends over 13 amino acids. Per the germline V gene, CDR1 is MNHEY and CDR2 is SMNVEV (reference sequence). V was trimmed by 2 bases and J by 2 bases, leaving 7 bases between them. This chain's CDR3 is CASSLALPYEQYF. In nucleotides, the CDR3 is TGTGCCAGCAGTTTAGCGCTCCCCTACGAGCAGTACTTC.

This clonotype was counted between two and nine times. V is TRBV18 and J is TRBJ1-2; TRBD1 might be the D (5 bases). Germline lookup yields CDR1 KGHSH and CDR2 LQKENI. This CDR3 has 15 amino acids. Deletions cut 4 bases from V and 3 bases from J, with 15 bases between. In nucleotides, the CDR3 is TGTGCCAGCTCACAGAATCCAGGGATGGACTATGGCTACACCTTC. This gives the protein CASSQNPGMDYGYTF.

This clonotype was observed a handful of times. The rearrangement links TRBV18 to TRBJ2-3; possible D gene TRBD2, 6 bases. The CDR3 consists of 14 residues. The V gene lost 4 bases and the J gene lost 5 bases, with 13 bases spanning the gap. In germline, CDR1 is KGHSH, CDR2 LQKENI. CDR3 loop: CASSLAASQDTQYF. The CDR3 DNA reads TGTGCCAGCTCACTAGCGGCTTCTCAAGATACGCAGTATTTT.

The chain joins TRBV2 to TRBJ2-1, with D uncertain. The CDR3 sequence is 15 residues long. Germline V lookup: CDR1 SNHLY, CDR2 FYNNEI. Trimming removed 6 bases at V and 2 bases at J, with 14 bases between. The CDR3 DNA sequence: TGTGCCAGCAGCCACATTTCGGCCACCTACAATGAGCAGTTCTTC. This encodes CASSHISATYNEQFF. The full variable domain, its missing parts supplied by reference TRBV2 and TRBJ2-1, is EPEVTQTPSHQVTQMGQEVILRCVPISNHLYFYWYRQILGQKVEFLVSFYNNEISEKSEIFDDQFSVERPDGSNFTLKIRSTKLEDSAMYFCASSHISATYNEQFFGPGTRLTVL.

The chain couples TRBV10-1 to TRBJ2-1, with D tentatively TRBD1 (5 bases). The germline V gene encodes CDR1 WNHNN and CDR2 SYGVQD (reference sequence). CDR3 size: 17 residues. V was trimmed by 7 bases and J by 5 bases, leaving 24 bases between them. Here the CDR3 DNA reads TGCGCCAGCAATAAGGGGATCAAAAGGCCACCACACAATGAGCAGTTCTTC. Encoded protein: CASNKGIKRPPHNEQFF.

V is TRBV18 and J is TRBJ2-7; 7 bases map to TRBD2. Germline V gene lookup returns CDR1 KGHSH and CDR2 LQKENI. The CDR3 is 14 amino acids. V shed 3 bases and J 3 bases; nucleotides not matched to a gene: 5. CDR3 region: CASSPTGGNYEQYV. CDR3 in DNA: TGTGCCAGCTCACCCACGGGGGGAAACTACGAGCAGTACGTC.

The V and J genes are TRBV9 and TRBJ2-7; D may be TRBD2 (5 bases). The CDR3 loop spans 15 amino acids. Per germline, CDR1 SGDLS and CDR2 YYNGEE. Trimming stripped 0 bases from V and 5 bases from J, with 15 bases between. The CDR3 bases are TGTGCCAGCAGCGTAGAAGGGCTGAGCGGCCACGAGCAGTACGTC. Protein: CASSVEGLSGHEQYV.

The genes are TRBV28 and TRBJ2-5; no clear D gene. There are 14 residues in the CDR3. Germline CDR1 reads MDHEN; CDR2 reads SYDVKM. Trimming cost V 4 bases and J 1 base, with 10 bases left between them. The CDR3 sequence: CASSSRRSQETQYF. The CDR3 nucleotides read TGTGCCAGCAGTTCCCGGCGCAGCCAAGAGACCCAGTACTTC.

The J gene is TRBJ2-5, the V gene TRBV4-3; the D is unclear. CDR3 length: 13 residues. With 0 bases removed from V and 4 bases from J, the gap between germline ends came to 6 bases. CDR1 is LGHNA and CDR2 is YSLEER in the germline V gene. The CDR3 region is CASSQDTRETQYF. The CDR3 nucleotides are TGCGCCAGCAGCCAAGATACCCGAGAGACCCAGTACTTC.

This chain uses TRBV9 with TRBJ2-7; D is possibly TRBD1 (6 bases). Germline CDR1 is SGDLS and CDR2 is YYNGEE. V was shortened by 0 bases and J by 1 base, with 14 bases between the two germline ends. CDR3 length: 16 residues. The CDR3 sequence: CASSVEDRAPSYEQYF. Written as DNA, the CDR3 is TGTGCCAGCAGCGTAGAGGACAGAGCCCCTTCCTACGAGCAGTACTTC.

This clonotype occurred a few times. V usage is TRBV3-1 and J usage is TRBJ1-2; 9 bases match TRBD1. The germline gives CDR1 LGHDT, CDR2 YNNKEL (reference sequence). CDR3 size: 13 residues. The V and J ends lost 4 bases and 10 bases, in that order; junction bases with no gene match: 7. The CDR3: CASSRGQGSDYTF. In DNA form, the CDR3 reads TGTGCCAGCAGCCGGGGACAGGGCTCTGACTACACCTTC. Supplemented by reference TRBV3-1 and TRBJ1-2, the full variable domain reads DTAVSQTPKYLVTQMGNDKSIKCEQNLGHDTMYWYKQDSKKFLKIMFSYNNKELIINETVPNRFSPKSPDKAHLNLHINSLELGDSAVYFCASSRGQGSDYTFGSGTRLTVV.

This clonotype was counted between two and nine times. This chain uses TRBV14 with TRBJ2-7; either TRBD1 or TRBD2 may fit D (5 bases each). This CDR3 spans 13 amino acids. Trimming took off 2 bases at V and 9 bases at J, with 14 bases between the two ends. Germline V gene sequence: CDR1 SGHDN, CDR2 FVKESK. Here the CDR3 reads CASSQRPTGRQYF. CDR3 DNA sequence: TGTGCCAGCAGCCAACGGCCTACGGGACGGCAGTACTTC.

The chain carries TRBV7-9 and TRBJ1-2; D gene ambiguous. Germline-derived CDR1 and CDR2 are SEHNR and FQNEAQ (reference sequence). This CDR3 has 13 amino acids. V lost 6 bases and J lost 4, with 12 bases in between. CDR3 amino acids: CASSPDGLYGYTF. CDR3 DNA sequence: TGTGCCAGCAGTCCGGACGGTCTCTATGGCTACACCTTC.

This clonotype was seen only a few times. The J gene is TRBJ1-1, the V gene TRBV19; D unresolved. Between the trimmed V and J ends, which lost 2 bases and 4 bases, there was a span of 11 bases. The germline V gene encodes CDR1 LNHDA and CDR2 SQIVND (reference sequence). CDR3 length equals 14 residues. CDR3 amino acids: CASSIPGLGTEAFF. The DNA of the CDR3 is TGTGCCAGTAGTATACCGGGTTTGGGCACTGAAGCTTTCTTT.

The rearrangement links TRBV12-3 or TRBV12-4 to TRBJ2-7; no clear D gene. V dropped 3 bases and J dropped 0 bases, with 6 bases sitting between them. The CDR3 runs 13 residues. The CDR3 nucleotides read TGTGCCAGCAGTTTTTCCAGCTCCTACGAGCAGTACGTC. This codes for CASSFSSSYEQYV.

V and J are TRBV9 and TRBJ1-2; 8 bases map to TRBD1. In germline, CDR1 is SGDLS, CDR2 YYNGEE. This CDR3 comprises 15 residues. With V trimmed by 4 bases and J by 4 bases, 9 bases remained unmatched. The CDR3 nucleotides read TGTGCCAGCAGCCCAACAGGGGGGCTTTTCTATGGCTACACCTTC. Protein sequence: CASSPTGGLFYGYTF. Complete variable domain (other parts from reference TRBV9 and TRBJ1-2): DSGVTQTPKHLITATGQRVTLRCSPRSGDLSVYWYQQSLDQGLQFLIQYYNGEERAKGNILERFSAQQFPDLHSELNLSSLELGDSALYFCASSPTGGLFYGYTFGSGTRLTVV.

This clonotype was observed a handful of times. J is TRBJ2-7 and V is TRBV7-2, with 7 bases lining up with TRBD1. The V gene's germline CDR1 is SGHTA and CDR2 FQGNSA. This CDR3 region has 16 residues. The trim removed 1 base at V and 1 base at J, leaving 7 bases unmatched. CDR3 in amino acids: CASSLDPLGQSYEQYV. In DNA form, the CDR3 reads TGTGCCAGCAGCTTAGATCCCCTGGGACAGTCCTACGAGCAGTACGTC.

This clonotype was counted ten times or more. The J gene is TRBJ1-2, the V gene TRBV3-1; TRBD1 aligns across 9 bases. Germline assignment: CDR1 LGHDT and CDR2 YNNKEL (reference sequence). The V gene end was trimmed by 2 bases and the J gene end by 7 bases; junction bases not matched to a gene: 2. There are 13 residues in the CDR3. CDR3 coding DNA: TGTGCCAGCAGCCAATTACAGGGGGCTGGCTACACCTTC. It translates to CASSQLQGAGYTF.

As concerns this clonotype: A read error is possible here, since a much larger clone lies one base away. J is TRBJ2-1 and V is TRBV24-1; 8 bases are shared with TRBD2. Unmatched junction bases numbered 4, after V lost 1 base and J lost 3 bases. Germline CDR1 is KGHDR and CDR2 is SFDVKD. The CDR3 is 16 residues long. CDR3 protein: CATSDFGGEGYNEQFF. The CDR3 DNA reads TGTGCCACCAGTGATTTCGGGGGGGAAGGCTACAATGAGCAGTTCTTC.